The 8 T cell receptor beta chains reported below all come from one sample, sequenced in a study of CD8 T cells in ankylosing spondylitis. Using its own MiXCR run on the 5' RACE reads, TCRdb lists one record per CDR3 protein. This repertoire shows hundreds of thousands of distinct CDR3 sequences, 32% found once; its top ten account for around 4%. Sequencing used blood, either unsorted or a sorted T cell fraction (not recorded which). The receptors come from a male donor with ankylosing spondylitis or in good health (not recorded which).

Here the CDR3 DNA reads TGTGCCAGCAGCCAAGAAGGAGGAGACAGGGGTGAAAAACTGTTTTTT. Protein: CASSQEGGDRGEKLFF. The chain employs TRBV4-2 and TRBJ1-4; 8 bases match TRBD1. This CDR3 has 16 residues. The germline V gene encodes CDR1 LGHNA and CDR2 YNFKEQ. V dropped 0 bases and J dropped 7; count of bases not matched to a gene: 7.

The chain is built from TRBV28 and TRBJ1-2; no reliable D call. Trimming cost V 5 bases and J 8 bases, with 9 bases left between them. CDR3 length equals 11 residues. Germline V gives CDR1 MDHEN, CDR2 SYDVKM. As DNA, the CDR3 is TGTGCCAGCAGTGTAACATGGGGCTACACCTTC. It encodes CASSVTWGYTF.

This clonotype was seen a few times. The chain combines TRBV6-5 with TRBJ1-5; D may be TRBD1 (5 bases). This CDR3 has 13 residues. Germline assignment: CDR1 MNHEY and CDR2 SVGAGI. Trimming left V 2 bases short and J 4 bases short, with 6 bases between. The DNA for the CDR3 is TGTGCCAGCAGTTACGGGGGGAATCAGCCCCAGCATTTT. Translating it yields CASSYGGNQPQHF.

This clonotype appeared a few times. The chain has TRBV12-3 or TRBV12-4 and TRBJ2-5, with D perhaps TRBD2 (5 bases). Trimming shortened V by 6 bases and J by 5 bases, and 16 bases separated the two germline ends. CDR3 length equals 14 residues. DNA of the CDR3: TGTGCCAGCAGCCCCCCGTCGGGGTGGGAGACCCAGTACTTC. Translated: CASSPPSGWETQYF.

This clonotype occurred a few times. The V and J genes are TRBV12-3 or TRBV12-4 and TRBJ2-1; a weak D match, TRBD1 (5 bases). The V and J ends lost 5 bases and 3 bases respectively, with 14 bases between them. This CDR3 has 15 amino acids. The CDR3 protein is CASSPGIVGYNEQFF. CDR3 bases: TGTGCCAGCAGTCCAGGGATAGTAGGCTACAATGAGCAGTTCTTC.

The chain uses TRBV27 and TRBJ2-7, with 8 bases lining up with TRBD2. V trimming: 5 bases; J trimming: 7 bases; junction bases outside the gene matches: 16. CDR1 MNHEY and CDR2 SMNVEV come from the germline V gene (reference sequence). The CDR3 has 16 amino acids. This CDR3 reads CASSRIGGGRAGEQYF. The CDR3 DNA reads TGTGCCAGCAGTCGGATCGGCGGGGGGAGGGCTGGGGAGCAGTACTTC.

This chain uses TRBV29-1 with TRBJ2-7; 9 bases are a match to TRBD1. Germline V gene data show CDR1 as SQVTM and CDR2 as ANQGSEA. CDR3 length: 15 residues. Trimming removed 6 bases from V and 4 bases from J; junction bases left unmatched: 13. In DNA, the CDR3 is TGCAGCGTCGCTGGTACCGGGACAGGGTGGTACGAGCAGTACTTC. Its translation: CSVAGTGTGWYEQYF.

This sequence joins TRBV2 and TRBJ2-3; 9 bases agree with TRBD1. Germline V CDR1 and CDR2: SNHLY, FYNNEI. Trimming cost V 8 bases and J 3 bases; bases outside gene matches: 6. This CDR3 has 14 residues. CDR3 in DNA: TGTGCCAGCCACAGGGGGCTCGGGACAGATACGCAGTATTTT. Translating gives CASHRGLGTDTQYF.